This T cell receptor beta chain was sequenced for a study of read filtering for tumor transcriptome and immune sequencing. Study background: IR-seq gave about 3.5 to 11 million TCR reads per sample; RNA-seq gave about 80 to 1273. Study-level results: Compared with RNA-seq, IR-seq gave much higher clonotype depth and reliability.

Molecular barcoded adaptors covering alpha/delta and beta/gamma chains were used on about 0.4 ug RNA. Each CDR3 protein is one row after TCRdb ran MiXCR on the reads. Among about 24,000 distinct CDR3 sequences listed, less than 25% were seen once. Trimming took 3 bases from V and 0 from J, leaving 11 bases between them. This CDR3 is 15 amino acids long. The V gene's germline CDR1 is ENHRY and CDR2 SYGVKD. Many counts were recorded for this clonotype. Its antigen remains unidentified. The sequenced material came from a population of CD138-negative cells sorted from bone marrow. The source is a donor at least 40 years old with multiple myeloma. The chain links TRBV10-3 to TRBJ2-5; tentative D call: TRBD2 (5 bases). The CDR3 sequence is CAISEGSAYQETQYF. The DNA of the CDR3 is TGTGCCATCAGTGAAGGTAGCGCGTACCAAGAGACCCAGTACTTC.